This T cell receptor beta chain was sequenced during a study of T cells after yellow fever vaccination (dated by TCRdb to the late 2010s). Regarding the study in general: The SMART-Seq v4 Ultra Low Input RNA kit was used to prepare libraries from fractions with low cell numbers. Two healthy male donors made up the cohort, one aged 18 to 30 years and the other aged 30 to 40 years. Bulk PBMC replicates and cell subsets were isolated from blood drawn at multiple timepoints before and after both primary and secondary immunization. Bulk TCR alpha and beta repertoires were sequenced longitudinally to track T-cell clones before and after primary and booster YFV17D yellow fever vaccination.

TCR cDNA was made using 5'RACE template switching, a step that added a universal primer site and unique molecular identifiers. cDNA synthesis was primed from both the TCR alpha and TCR beta constant segments. Library amplification involved two PCR steps, and the second step added sample barcodes and sequencing adapters. Libraries were sequenced on Illumina HiSeq 2500 (2x100 bp) or NovaSeq (2x150 bp). Per the source publication's procedure: Reads were demultiplexed and collapsed into UMI consensus sequences with MIGEC, and V(D)J alignment was performed with MiXCR. Clonotypes responding to the vaccine were identified with edgeR on replicate PBMC samples, with the criteria of FDR below 0.01 and a log2 fold change above 5 up to day 15. Bulk clonotypes were assigned CD4 or CD8 identity according to which sequenced CD4 or CD8 repertoire held them at higher abundance. TCRdb reprocessing: public reads trimmed at Q25 with fastp, clones called with MiXCR, in-frame beta chains kept. When rows share a CDR3 protein, they turn into one entry using the most common DNA and genes. For this entry, the V and J calls and clone size follow TCRdb and not the study's own pipeline. Within this sample are roughly 50,000 distinct CDR3 sequences, with about 7.9% of them counted one time only. The ten largest make up around 28% of the sample.

This clonotype was recorded many times. Its antigen is currently not known. It has no much larger one-base neighbor in the sample; base qualities were not kept. What this sample's treatment or condition label stands for: live attenuated yellow fever vaccine strain. A standard Ficoll-Paque protocol was used to isolate PBMCs from peripheral blood. Dynabeads CD4 and CD8 positive selection kits were used to isolate CD4 and CD8 T-cell fractions. RNA was extracted with TriZol from bulk PBMCs, CD4 and CD8 fractions, and dextramer-positive and dextramer-negative fractions. Results the study describes overall, beyond this receptor: Most clones expanded after primary vaccination (96% of CD4 and roughly 90% of CD8) were re-detected after the booster, suggesting that broad memory maintenance occurred. Because the study included only a couple of donors, the extent to which the findings can be generalized is limited. Compared with the primary T-cell response, the secondary T-cell response was weaker but faster, peaking on day 5 rather than day 15. A small share of clonotypes occurred in both CD4 and CD8 compartments, likely arising from convergent recombination. Computational filtering was needed because FACS-sorted repertoires could contain abundant contaminating clonotypes from the bulk population.

The germline V gene supplies CDR1 SGHTA and CDR2 FQGNSA. Measured from the cysteine to the phenylalanine, the CDR3 is 15 residues long. The read is trimmed to its CDR3 DNA, 45 bases read in frame from base 1. A distance of 14 bases separates the germline ends of V and J, which lose 4 bases and 4 bases respectively. This receptor chain uses TRBV7-2 and TRBJ2-1; no D gene is confidently identified. Sequencing was performed on CD8+ T cells sorted from PBMCs, taken roughly 15 days after the first yellow fever vaccination. The clonotype comes from a man younger than 30 who received the YFV17D yellow fever vaccine. The CDR3 reads as follows: CASSSPAGSYNEQFF. DNA sequence: TGTGCCAGCAGCTCTCCCGCCGGGTCGTACAATGAGCAGTTCTTC. Extended through the reference TRBV7-2 and TRBJ2-1 proteins, this CDR3 yields the full variable domain: GAGVSQSPSNKVTEKGKDVELRCDPISGHTALYWYRQSLGQGLEFLIYFQGNSAPDKSGLPSDRFSAERTGGSVSTLTIQRTQQEDSAVYLCASSSPAGSYNEQFFGPGTRLTVL.